A selection of T cell receptor beta chains follows, all from one sample in a study of CD8 T cells in Susac syndrome. Using its own MiXCR run on the immunoSEQ multiplex PCR reads, TCRdb lists one record per CDR3 protein. The sample has roughly 60,000 distinct CDR3 sequences; 85% to 95% are singletons. Sample: CD8+ T cells from PBMCs. All receptors come from a human donor in good health. Each CDR3 is given with its conserved first and last residue. A D gene is named only where the DNA matches it firmly. Clone size is given for some rows only: seen once, a few or many times, or a class if the clone is expanded.

D	V	J	size	CDR3	DNA
.	TRBV7-2	TRBJ2-5	once	CASSPSPTQETQYF	TGTGCCAGCTCCCCCAGCCCCACGCAAGAGACCCAGTACTTC
TRBD1	TRBV13	TRBJ1-1	.	CASSYRTGAMNTEAFF	TGTGCCAGCAGTTATAGGACAGGTGCTATGAACACTGAAGCTTTCTTT
.	TRBV27	TRBJ1-1	once	CASSLSKLPGNTEAFF	TGTGCCAGCAGTTTATCGAAATTGCCCGGGAACACTGAAGCTTTCTTT
.	TRBV4-1	TRBJ2-5	.	CASSPKGVGGSEETQYF	TGCGCCAGCAGCCCTAAAGGAGTAGGGGGAAGCGAAGAGACCCAGTACTTC
TRBD1	TRBV28	TRBJ1-5	.	CASSGTGERGQPQHF	TGTGCCAGCAGTGGAACAGGGGAGCGCGGTCAGCCCCAGCATTTT
TRBD1	TRBV10-3	TRBJ2-7	.	CAISDLEGQGPYEQYF	TGTGCCATCAGTGACCTCGAGGGACAGGGGCCCTACGAGCAGTACTTC
.	TRBV19	TRBJ1-1	.	CASSIYGGGTEAFF	TGTGCCAGTAGTATATACGGGGGAGGAACTGAAGCTTTCTTT
.	TRBV10-1	TRBJ2-5	.	CASSLGPRETQYF	TGCGCCAGCAGTCTTGGACCTCGAGAGACCCAGTACTTC
TRBD1	TRBV29-1	TRBJ1-1	.	CSVENRGGTEAFF	TGCAGCGTTGAAAACAGGGGGGGAACTGAAGCTTTCTTT
TRBD2	TRBV7-9	TRBJ2-3	.	CASSLGRGVEDTQYF	TGTGCCAGCAGCTTGGGGCGGGGGGTAGAAGATACGCAGTATTTT
.	TRBV7-8	TRBJ2-5	.	CASSPGFIGLPSAETQYF	TGTGCCAGCAGCCCGGGATTTATCGGGCTACCCTCCGCCGAGACCCAGTACTTC
TRBD1	TRBV27	TRBJ1-1	.	CASSGQGALGEAFF	TGTGCCAGCAGTGGACAGGGGGCTTTGGGTGAAGCTTTCTTT
TRBD2	TRBV2	TRBJ2-1	.	CASVPAGGLNEQFF	TGTGCCAGCGTACCAGCGGGGGGCCTCAATGAGCAGTTCTTC
.	TRBV3-1	TRBJ2-7	.	CASSQGAPGRYEQYF	TGTGCCAGCAGCCAAGGGGCCCCGGGACGCTACGAGCAGTACTTC
TRBD1	TRBV7-9	TRBJ1-2	.	CASSPTGDYGYTF	TGTGCCAGCAGCCCGACAGGGGACTATGGCTACACCTTC
.	TRBV25-1	TRBJ1-1	.	CASSDALDTEAFF	TGTGCCAGCAGTGACGCCCTGGACACTGAAGCTTTCTTT
.	TRBV29-1	TRBJ2-1	.	CSVEVRVPGQFF	TGCAGCGTTGAAGTTAGAGTACCAGGGCAGTTCTTC
TRBD2	TRBV7-2	TRBJ2-3	.	CASSPVMAGGLPDTQYF	TGTGCCAGCAGCCCCGTTATGGCGGGGGGTCTCCCAGATACGCAGTATTTT
.	TRBV3-1	TRBJ2-7	once	CASSDATYEQYF	TGTGCCAGCAGCGACGCGACCTACGAGCAGTACTTC
TRBD1	TRBV5-4	TRBJ1-4	.	CASSQTGTDNEKLFF	TGTGCCAGCAGCCAAACCGGGACAGATAATGAAAAACTGTTTTTT
TRBD1	TRBV7-9	TRBJ2-7	.	CASSFPGQSPRIYEQYF	TGTGCCAGCAGCTTCCCGGGACAGTCTCCCCGGATCTACGAGCAGTACTTC
.	TRBV5-6	TRBJ2-3	.	CASSVTGTDTQYF	TGTGCCAGCAGCGTGACAGGTACGGATACGCAGTATTTT
.	TRBV27	TRBJ2-5	.	CASSYVGPQETQYF	TGTGCCAGCAGTTATGTGGGACCCCAAGAGACCCAGTACTTC
.	TRBV13	TRBJ2-7	.	CASSNQGYEQYF	TGTGCCAGCAGCAACCAAGGCTACGAGCAGTACTTC
TRBD1	TRBV5-4	TRBJ1-1	.	CASSLGTGVDEAFF	TGTGCCAGCAGCTTGGGGACAGGGGTTGATGAAGCTTTCTTT
TRBD1	TRBV4-2	TRBJ1-2	.	CASSQEIAPGTGDVTF	TGTGCCAGCAGCCAAGAGATCGCCCCAGGGACAGGGGACGTCACCTTC
.	TRBV5-1	TRBJ2-7	.	CASSLDGLYEQYF	TGCGCCAGCAGCTTGGACGGACTATACGAGCAGTACTTC
.	TRBV20-1	TRBJ2-3	.	CSAREIPVTDTQYF	TGCAGTGCTAGAGAAATCCCGGTCACAGATACGCAGTATTTT
.	TRBV9	TRBJ2-2	.	CASTQNLNTGELFF	TGTGCCAGCACCCAGAATCTTAACACCGGGGAGCTGTTTTTT
.	TRBV7-9	TRBJ1-2	.	CASSLGRSGGGYTF	TGTGCCAGCAGCTTAGGCAGGAGTGGAGGTGGCTACACCTTC
.	TRBV2	TRBJ2-7	.	CASSEAAKLYEQYF	TGTGCCAGCAGTGAAGCGGCCAAACTCTACGAGCAGTACTTC
.	TRBV7-9	TRBJ1-5	.	CASSEKGNYQPQHF	TGTGCCAGCAGCGAGAAAGGAAATTATCAGCCCCAGCATTTT
TRBD2	TRBV24-1	TRBJ2-7	.	CATSDGAGDYTYEQYF	TGTGCCACCAGTGATGGTGCGGGGGACTATACCTACGAGCAGTACTTC
TRBD1	TRBV24-1	TRBJ1-2	.	CATSDSGQSLYGYTF	TGTGCCACCAGTGATTCGGGACAGAGCCTCTATGGCTACACCTTC
.	TRBV6-2/TRBV6-3	TRBJ2-7	.	CASSYGHYEQYF	TGTGCCAGCAGTTACGGGCACTACGAGCAGTACTTC
.	TRBV19	TRBJ1-2	once	CASSIAAGRDYGYTF	TGTGCCAGTAGTATAGCCGCCGGCAGGGACTATGGCTACACCTTC
TRBD1	TRBV29-1	TRBJ2-5	.	CSVEPGGEETQYF	TGCAGCGTTGAGCCAGGGGGCGAAGAGACCCAGTACTTC
TRBD1	TRBV7-8	TRBJ1-1	.	CASSAMTGPNTEAFF	TGTGCCAGCAGCGCCATGACAGGGCCGAACACTGAAGCTTTCTTT
.	TRBV7-9	TRBJ2-2	.	CASSLGDFHGELFF	TGTGCCAGCAGCTTAGGGGACTTCCACGGGGAGCTGTTTTTT
TRBD1	TRBV5-1	TRBJ2-3	.	CASSLCSDRGRGDTQYF	TGCGCCAGCAGCTTGTGTTCGGACAGGGGACGGGGAGATACGCAGTATTTT
.	TRBV28	TRBJ1-2	once	CATAETGKLPYYGYTF	TGTGCCACCGCTGAAACAGGGAAGTTACCCTACTATGGCTACACCTTC
.	TRBV27	TRBJ2-4	.	CASSPLPEQPGDIQYF	TGTGCCAGCAGTCCACTTCCCGAACAACCTGGGGACATTCAGTACTTC
TRBD2	TRBV7-2	TRBJ2-7	.	CASSLGGLAWRDSYEQYF	TGTGCCAGCAGCTTGGGTGGACTAGCTTGGCGGGATTCCTACGAGCAGTACTTC
.	TRBV15	TRBJ1-1	.	CATSRDLSTAEGAFF	TGTGCCACCAGCAGAGATCTATCGACGGCGGAGGGAGCTTTCTTT
.	TRBV2	TRBJ2-2	.	CASSEARSGRSGELFF	TGTGCCAGCAGTGAAGCTAGGAGCGGGCGTTCCGGGGAGCTGTTTTTT
TRBD2	TRBV7-9	TRBJ2-5	.	CASSFGLAGQGETQYF	TGTGCCAGCAGCTTTGGATTAGCGGGACAAGGGGAGACCCAGTACTTC
TRBD1	TRBV28	TRBJ2-7	.	CASSFLGGLYEQYF	TGTGCCAGCAGTTTTTTAGGGGGCCTCTACGAGCAGTACTTC
.	TRBV5-1	TRBJ2-2	few	CASSSGDYTGELFF	TGCGCCAGCAGCTCCGGAGATTACACCGGGGAGCTGTTTTTT
.	TRBV5-1	TRBJ1-2	.	CASSLVQGYGYTF	TGCGCCAGCAGCTTGGTCCAGGGCTATGGCTACACCTTC
TRBD2	TRBV20-1	TRBJ2-1	.	CSAKNPGLAVVNEQFF	TGCAGTGCTAAGAATCCGGGACTAGCGGTTGTCAATGAGCAGTTCTTC
TRBD1	TRBV7-3	TRBJ1-6	.	CASSRMAGGESPLHF	TGTGCCAGCAGCCGGATGGCAGGGGGTGAGTCACCCCTCCACTTT
.	TRBV6-5	TRBJ2-1	.	CASRIGAGGVEQFF	TGTGCCAGCAGGATAGGCGCCGGCGGTGTTGAGCAGTTCTTC
TRBD1	TRBV10-3	TRBJ1-1	.	CAISEQGWDTEAFF	TGTGCCATCAGTGAACAGGGGTGGGACACTGAAGCTTTCTTT
TRBD1	TRBV11-1	TRBJ2-2	few	CASSPDRAANTGELFF	TGTGCCAGCAGCCCTGACAGGGCCGCGAACACCGGGGAGCTGTTTTTT